These 18 T cell receptor beta chains originate from one sample sequenced in a study of shared clonotypes between healthy human individuals. Libraries were prepared by immunoSEQ multiplex PCR; TCRdb keeps only in-frame clonotypes and omits some of them. The sample has some 2 million clones; approximately 94% are singletons. Naive CD8 cells lacked CD45RO, underwent positive selection for CCR7 and left out terminally differentiated effector memory CD45RA+ cells. The source material was naive CD8+ T cells sorted from blood. These receptors all come from a man between 18 and 35 years old in good health.

The chain employs TRBV11-2 and TRBJ1-2, with 9 bases that match TRBD1. The trim removed 1 base at V and 6 bases at J, leaving 6 bases unmatched. Germline values: CDR1 SGHAT, CDR2 FQNNGV. This CDR3 spans 15 amino acids. The CDR3 DNA sequence: TGTGCCAGCAGCTTAGGTGCCGGGACAGGGCATGGCTACACCTTC. Translated: CASSLGAGTGHGYTF.

The chain combines TRBV9 with TRBJ2-1; D is uncertain. The CDR3 is 13 amino acids. V lost 0 bases and J 6 bases, leaving 7 bases between the germline ends. CDR1 SGDLS and CDR2 YYNGEE come from the germline V gene. CDR3 coding DNA: TGTGCCAGCAGCGTAGAGACCCCCAATGAGCAGTTCTTC. It codes for CASSVETPNEQFF.

The chain employs TRBV9 and TRBJ1-3; D gene uncertain. Trimming stripped 1 base from V and 0 bases from J, with 8 bases between. Germline V gene lookup returns CDR1 SGDLS and CDR2 YYNGEE. The CDR3 loop spans 15 amino acids. CDR3 sequence: CASSVYGSSGNTIYF. In nucleotides, the CDR3 is TGTGCCAGCAGCGTATACGGCTCCTCTGGAAACACCATATATTTT.

A word on this clone: Other nucleotide sequences in the sample specify the same CDR3. CDR3 bases: TGTGCCAGCAGCTTGGACAGGGACAATGAGCAGTTCTTC. Its protein product is CASSLDRDNEQFF. The chain employs TRBV7-9 and TRBJ2-1; 8 bases line up with TRBD1. Germline V gives CDR1 SEHNR, CDR2 FQNEAQ (reference sequence). V lost 3 bases, J lost 5 bases, and 0 bases stayed unmatched. CDR3 length: 13 residues. The full variable domain, in which reference TRBV7-9 and TRBJ2-1 provide the parts outside the CDR3, is DTGVSQNPRHKITKRGQNVTFRCDPISEHNRLYWYRQTLGQGPEFLTYFQNEAQLEKSRLLSDRFSAERPKGSFSTLEIQRTEQGDSAMYLCASSLDRDNEQFFGPGTRLTVL.

Notes on this clone: The same CDR3 arises from other DNA sequences in this sample as well. The V gene is TRBV7-9, the J gene TRBJ2-7, with a weak D call TRBD2 (5 bases). The CDR3 runs to 14 residues. V was clipped by 0 bases and J by 3 bases, with 9 bases between them. CDR1 and CDR2 (germline): SEHNR, FQNEAQ (reference sequence). CDR3 in amino acids: CASSLAERDYEQYF. CDR3 sequence (DNA): TGTGCCAGCAGCTTAGCTGAACGGGACTACGAGCAGTACTTC.

The V call is TRBV11-3, the J call TRBJ2-2; TRBD2 might be the D (6 bases). V lost 5 bases and J 6 bases, leaving 16 bases between the germline ends. The CDR3 is 15 amino acids. Germline-derived CDR1 and CDR2 are SGHNT and YENEEA. CDR3 bases: TGTGCCAGCAGCCGACAAGGAGGGCAGGCCGGGGAGCTGTTTTTT. The encoded protein is CASSRQGGQAGELFF.

The chain employs TRBV15 and TRBJ2-7; tentatively, D is TRBD1 (5 bases). Looked up from germline, CDR1 is LNHNV and CDR2 is YYDKDF (reference sequence). The V and J ends lost 3 bases and 2 bases respectively, with 14 bases between them. This CDR3 comprises 15 residues. The DNA for the CDR3 is TGTGCCACCAGCAGCACGAACTCGACAGCCTACGAGCAGTACTTC. Its translation is CATSSTNSTAYEQYF.

The chain employs TRBV5-8 and TRBJ2-5; no clear D gene. Germline values: CDR1 SGHTS, CDR2 YDEGEE. The CDR3 sequence is 10 residues long. Trimming left V 5 bases short and J 5 bases short, with 4 bases between. The CDR3 sequence is CASREETQYF. The DNA for the CDR3 is TGTGCCAGCAGGGAGGAGACCCAGTACTTC.

Comment on this clone: The sample has other DNA sequences that encode this CDR3 too. This chain links TRBV6-5 with TRBJ1-5, with 9 positions matching TRBD1. This CDR3 contains 15 residues. Per germline, CDR1 MNHEY and CDR2 SVGAGI. V was pared by 5 bases and J by 3 bases, with 5 bases of the junction left unmatched. The CDR3, as DNA: TGTGCCAGCAGTCCCGGGACAGGGAACAATCAGCCCCAGCATTTT. Translation: CASSPGTGNNQPQHF.

The chain has TRBV7-9 and TRBJ1-1; D is uncertain. V was cut by 7 bases and J by 2 bases, with 11 bases left in between. The length of the CDR3 is 13 residues. The V gene's germline CDR1 is SEHNR and CDR2 FQNEAQ (reference sequence). In DNA, the CDR3 is TGTGCCAGCACATGGCAGGACAACACTGAAGCTTTCTTT. Its protein product is CASTWQDNTEAFF.

V and J are TRBV2 and TRBJ2-1; D possibly corresponds to TRBD2 (6 bases). The CDR3 runs to 14 residues. The ends were cut back, 2 bases at V and 7 bases at J, with 12 bases in the middle. Germline V gives CDR1 SNHLY, CDR2 FYNNEI. CDR3 DNA: TGTGCCAGCAGTGAATGGCGGGGAGAAAATGAGCAGTTCTTC. This codes for CASSEWRGENEQFF.

The V and J genes are TRBV29-1 and TRBJ2-5; D is uncertain. This CDR3 contains 12 residues. V lost 6 bases and J lost 2, with 10 bases in between. Germline V gives CDR1 SQVTM, CDR2 ANQGSEA. In DNA, the CDR3 is TGCAGCGTCGTAACTATGCAAGAGACCCAGTACTTC. Its translation is CSVVTMQETQYF.

The chain carries TRBV19 and TRBJ1-2; D uncertain. The V gene lost 3 bases and the J gene lost 5 bases, with 10 bases spanning the gap. Germline CDR1 is LNHDA and CDR2 is SQIVND (reference sequence). The CDR3 consists of 13 residues. CDR3 sequence reads: CASSMWREYGYTF. The CDR3 DNA follows: TGTGCCAGTAGTATGTGGAGGGAGTATGGCTACACCTTC.

This rearrangement joins TRBV6-1 to TRBJ1-1, with D possibly being TRBD1 (5 bases). The germline CDR1 and CDR2 sequences are MNHNS and SASEGT. This CDR3 has 15 residues. Trimming took 5 bases from V and 6 from J, leaving 19 bases between them. CDR3 residues: CASSKTSGGGPEAFF. For the CDR3, the DNA is TGTGCCAGCAGTAAAACATCCGGGGGAGGGCCTGAAGCTTTCTTT.

This clone appeared a few times. This chain connects TRBV19 to TRBJ2-7; D might be TRBD2 (6 bases). CDR1 is LNHDA and CDR2 is SQIVND in the germline V gene (reference sequence). This CDR3 has 12 residues. V shed 6 bases and J shed 5 bases, with 11 bases lying between them. The CDR3 bases are TGTGCCAGTAGCGGAGGGCCTGACGAGCAGTACTTC. Protein sequence: CASSGGPDEQYF. Full variable domain (rest looked up from reference TRBV19 and TRBJ2-7): DGGITQSPKYLFRKEGQNVTLSCEQNLNHDAMYWYRQDPGQGLRLIYYSQIVNDFQKGDIAEGYSVSREKKESFPLTVTSAQKNPTAFYLCASSGGPDEQYFGPGTRLTVT.

V is TRBV27 and J is TRBJ2-1; 12 bases are a match to TRBD2. The germline V gene has CDR1 MNHEY and CDR2 SMNVEV (reference sequence). Trimming removed 2 bases from V and 0 bases from J; junction bases left unmatched: 5. This CDR3 spans 18 amino acids. The CDR3 is CASSLGLAGGSSYNEQFF. CDR3 coding DNA: TGTGCCAGCAGTTTAGGCCTAGCGGGAGGGAGCTCCTACAATGAGCAGTTCTTC.

V usage is TRBV11-2 and J usage is TRBJ2-5, with TRBD2 matching over 7 bases. Germline loops: CDR1 SGHAT, CDR2 FQNNGV. The CDR3 covers 16 residues. Trimming at V came to 1 base and at J to 3 bases, leaving 8 bases not matched to a gene. CDR3 nucleotide sequence: TGTGCCAGCAGCTTAGCCCCTTTAGGGAGGGAAGAGACCCAGTACTTC. Its protein is CASSLAPLGREETQYF.

The chain joins TRBV11-2 to TRBJ2-7; 8 bases are a match to TRBD2. Germline loops: CDR1 SGHAT, CDR2 FQNNGV. V was clipped by 1 base and J by 2 bases; unmatched bases: 1. The CDR3 consists of 14 residues. This chain's CDR3 is CASSLVRGAYEQYF. CDR3 nucleotide sequence: TGTGCCAGCAGCTTAGTGCGGGGGGCCTACGAGCAGTACTTC.